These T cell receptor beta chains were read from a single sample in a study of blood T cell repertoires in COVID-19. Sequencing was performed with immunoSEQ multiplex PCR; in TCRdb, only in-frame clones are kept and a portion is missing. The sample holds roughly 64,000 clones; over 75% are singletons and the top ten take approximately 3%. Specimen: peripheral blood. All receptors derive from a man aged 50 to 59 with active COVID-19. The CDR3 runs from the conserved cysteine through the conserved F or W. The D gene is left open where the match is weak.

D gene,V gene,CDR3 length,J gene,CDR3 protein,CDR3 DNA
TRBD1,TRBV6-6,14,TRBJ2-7,CASSYYRGAYEQYF,TGTGCCAGCAGTTACTACAGGGGAGCATACGAGCAGTACTTC
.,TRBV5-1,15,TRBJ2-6,CASSSHGSGANVLTF,TGCGCCAGCAGCAGCCATGGGAGCGGGGCCAACGTCCTGACTTTC
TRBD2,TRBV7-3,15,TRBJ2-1,CASSLLAGGPSEQFF,TGTGCCAGCAGCTTATTAGCGGGGGGGCCAAGTGAGCAGTTCTTC
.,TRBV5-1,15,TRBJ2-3,CASSFRRYLTDTQYF,TGCGCCAGCAGCTTCCGGAGGTACCTCACAGATACGCAGTATTTT
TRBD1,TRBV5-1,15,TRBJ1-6,CASSLAGQVYSPLHF,TGCGCCAGCAGCTTGGCGGGACAGGTCTATTCACCCCTCCACTTT
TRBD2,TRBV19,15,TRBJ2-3,CASTPSPSGTDTQYF,TGTGCCAGTACCCCCTCGCCTAGCGGGACAGATACGCAGTATTTT
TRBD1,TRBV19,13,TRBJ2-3,CASRRDRGDTQYF,TGTGCCAGTAGGAGGGACAGGGGAGATACGCAGTATTTT
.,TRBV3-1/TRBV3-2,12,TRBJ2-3,CASSQRTNTQYF,TGTGCCAGCAGCCAAAGGACTAACACGCAGTATTTT
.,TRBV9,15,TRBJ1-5,CASSPGGEWGQPQHF,TGTGCCAGCAGCCCCGGGGGGGAATGGGGTCAGCCCCAGCATTTT
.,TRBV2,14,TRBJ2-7,CASSRAGVIYEQYF,TGTGCCAGCTCCCGGGCAGGGGTGATCTACGAGCAGTACTTC
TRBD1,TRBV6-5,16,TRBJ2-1,CASSYSTGQGSNEQFF,TGTGCCAGCAGTTACTCGACAGGACAGGGCTCCAATGAGCAGTTCTTC
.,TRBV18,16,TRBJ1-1,CASASGTRKRGTEAFF,TGTGCCAGCGCATCCGGGACAAGAAAGCGGGGCACTGAAGCTTTCTTT
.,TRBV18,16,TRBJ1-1,CASSLSSPQAGAEAFF,TGTGCCAGCTCACTTTCCTCCCCACAGGCAGGGGCTGAAGCTTTCTTT
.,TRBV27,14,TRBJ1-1,CASRQLRGKFEAFF,TGTGCCAGCAGGCAACTCAGAGGGAAATTCGAAGCTTTCTTT
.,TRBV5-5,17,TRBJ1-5,CASSLAQGLISNQPQHF,TGTGCCAGCAGCTTGGCTCAGGGACTCATCAGCAATCAGCCCCAGCATTTT
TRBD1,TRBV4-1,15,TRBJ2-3,CASSRGQGGTDTQYF,TGCGCCAGCAGCAGGGGACAGGGGGGAACAGATACGCAGTATTTT